The rows below give T cell receptor beta chains drawn from one sample of a study of Ad26.COV2.S vaccination and SARS-CoV-2 variants. Sequencing used immunoSEQ multiplex PCR; TCRdb keeps in-frame clones, though not all of them. Among roughly 410,000 clones listed, about 80% were seen once. Source: peripheral blood, taken in a trial of Ad26.COV2.S vaccine versus placebo. The receptor set was obtained from a person aged 18-60 years who received the Ad26.COV2.S COVID-19 vaccine or a placebo. The CDR3 runs from the conserved cysteine through the conserved F or W. A D gene is named only where the DNA matches it firmly. The size of a clone is reported for some rows only, either as once, few or many, or as a class for expanded clones.

J,V,size,D,CDR3,DNA
TRBJ2-4,TRBV15,.,TRBD2,CATSSPSGENIQYF,TGTGCCACCAGCAGCCCTAGCGGGGAAAACATTCAGTACTTC
TRBJ1-5,TRBV2,.,.,CASSVQAYQPQHF,TGTGCCAGCAGTGTCCAGGCCTATCAGCCCCAGCATTTT
TRBJ2-6,TRBV27,.,.,CASSLKGGIISGANVLTF,TGTGCCAGCAGCCTCAAGGGGGGGATAATCTCTGGGGCCAACGTCCTGACTTTC
TRBJ2-5,TRBV28,once,TRBD1,CASSRDRGPETQYF,TGTGCCAGCAGCCGGGACAGGGGCCCGGAGACCCAGTACTTC
TRBJ1-1,TRBV7-9,.,TRBD1,CASSATSGGTEAFF,TGTGCCAGCAGCGCCACTTCAGGGGGGACTGAAGCTTTCTTT
TRBJ2-7,TRBV18,.,.,CASSPTSAGIYEQYF,TGTGCCAGCTCACCAACTTCGGCAGGGATCTACGAGCAGTACTTC
TRBJ1-5,TRBV30,.,TRBD1,CAWSVQGKRSNQPQHF,TGTGCCTGGAGTGTACAGGGGAAGAGGAGCAATCAGCCCCAGCATTTT
TRBJ1-1,TRBV2,once,.,CASTGQSGAFF,TGTGCCAGCACCGGACAGTCGGGAGCTTTCTTT
TRBJ2-1,TRBV7-6,once,.,CASSLFPFHEQFF,TGTGCCAGCAGCTTATTTCCCTTCCATGAGCAGTTCTTC
TRBJ2-1,TRBV2,.,.,CASHRIKRADEQFF,TGTGCCAGCCACCGAATCAAACGTGCGGATGAGCAGTTCTTC